This TCR beta chain was identified during a study of CD8+CD57+ T cells in acquired aplastic anemia. As for the study in general: CD4+ and CD8+ cells, once sorted, gave DNA averaging about 3 ug. Healthy donor CD4+ samples were sequenced to a depth that averaged around 9.9 million reads. Study results and limitations: Patients and controls were found to share twenty-nine CD8+ CDR3 sequences.

The CDR3 contains 13 residues. From germline, CDR1 is KGHDR and CDR2 SFDVKD. Concerning this clonotype itself: The antigen is undetermined. A read error may account for a junction end that differs from germline.

The template for TCR beta VDJ and CDR3 sequence profiling was genomic DNA. TCRdb re-called the reads through MiXCR, storing one row per CDR3 protein. The repertoire holds 100,000 to 120,000 distinct CDR3 sequences, with 51% as singletons. The chain carries TRBV24-1 and TRBJ1-2; TRBD1 is a possible D gene (5 bases). This receptor was obtained from a human donor in good health, serving as a control. The specimen was sorted CD4+, CD8+, or CD8+CD57+ T cells (not recorded which) from PBMCs. CDR3 amino acids: CATSLRGGDGHTF. For the CDR3, the DNA is TGTGCCACCAGTCTAAGGGGTGGAGATGGCCACACCTTC.